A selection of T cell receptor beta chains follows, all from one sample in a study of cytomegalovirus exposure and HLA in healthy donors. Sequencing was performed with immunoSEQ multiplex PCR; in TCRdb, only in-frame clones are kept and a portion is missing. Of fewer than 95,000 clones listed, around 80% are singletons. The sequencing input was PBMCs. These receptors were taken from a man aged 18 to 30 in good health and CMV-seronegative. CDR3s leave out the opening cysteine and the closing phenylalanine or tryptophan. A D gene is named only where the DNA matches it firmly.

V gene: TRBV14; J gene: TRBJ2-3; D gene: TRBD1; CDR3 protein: ASSDGTENTDTQY
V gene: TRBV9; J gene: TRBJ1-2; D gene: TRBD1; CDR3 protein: ASSPPAGQGSNYGYT
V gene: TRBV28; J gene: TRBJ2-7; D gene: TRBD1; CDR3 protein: ASTEGAYYEQY
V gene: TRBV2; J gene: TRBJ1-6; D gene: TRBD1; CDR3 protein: ASSPGGPRNSPLH
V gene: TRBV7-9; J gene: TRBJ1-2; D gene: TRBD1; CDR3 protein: ASSLVGDSYGYT
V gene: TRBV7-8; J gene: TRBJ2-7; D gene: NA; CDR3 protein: ASSKNIASYEQY
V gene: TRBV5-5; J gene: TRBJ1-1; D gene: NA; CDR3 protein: ASSLDRTEAF
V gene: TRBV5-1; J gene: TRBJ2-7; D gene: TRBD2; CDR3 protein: ASAIGGEYEQY
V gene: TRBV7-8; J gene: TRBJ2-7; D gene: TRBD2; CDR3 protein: ASSLLSGGTSYEQY
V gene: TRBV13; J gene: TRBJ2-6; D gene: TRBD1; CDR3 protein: ASDRGGLSSGANVLT
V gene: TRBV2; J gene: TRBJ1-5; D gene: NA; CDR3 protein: ASSPFGGQEVEPQH
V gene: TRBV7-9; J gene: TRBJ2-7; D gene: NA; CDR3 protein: ASSAAGFPYEQY
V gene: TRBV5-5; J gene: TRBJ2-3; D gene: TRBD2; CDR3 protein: ASTPGSSGGLTQY
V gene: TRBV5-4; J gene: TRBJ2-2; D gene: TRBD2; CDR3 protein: ASSRPGLEDTGELF
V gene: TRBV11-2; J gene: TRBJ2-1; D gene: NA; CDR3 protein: ASSFKGGHNEQF
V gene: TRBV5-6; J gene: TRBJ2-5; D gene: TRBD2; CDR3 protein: ASSLGGRGLAGQETQY
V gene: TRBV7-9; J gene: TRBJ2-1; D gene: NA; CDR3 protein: ASSLGRGGGGYNEQF
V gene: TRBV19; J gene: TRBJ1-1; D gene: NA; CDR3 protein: ASSSTQGTEAF
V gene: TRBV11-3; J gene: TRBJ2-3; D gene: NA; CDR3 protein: ASSLLWTVFTDTQY
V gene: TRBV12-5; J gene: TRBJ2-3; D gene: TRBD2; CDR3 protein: ASGQPSSGMSTDTQY